The subject of this entry is one T cell receptor (beta chain). Measured with immunoSEQ multiplex PCR; TCRdb has only the in-frame clones, and not every one. The table lists about 95,000 clones, roughly nine tenths of them singletons, with about 5.5% in the top ten. The CDR3 sequence is 16 residues long. Trimming took off 1 base at V and 6 bases at J, with 17 bases between the two ends. Germline-derived CDR1 and CDR2 are SGHTA and FQGNSA. This sample stems from a study of blood T cell repertoires in COVID-19. Study information: The analysed material was cDNA or gDNA that came from T cells, B-cell-depleted T cells, or PBMCs.

Patients in Seattle were enrolled during active infection, then followed longitudinally. The specimen was peripheral blood. The chain recombines TRBV7-2 with TRBJ2-3; the D gene is possibly TRBD2 (6 bases). The sequence was obtained from a man aged 55 to 70 with COVID-19, enrolled during active disease. DNA for the CDR3: TGTGCCAGCAGCTTAGTGTTACTAGCAGAGGGGGATACGCAGTATTTT. This gives the protein CASSLVLLAEGDTQYF.